These 14 T cell receptor beta chains came from one sample sequenced in a study of graft-versus-host responses after intestinal transplantation. Clones were read by immunoSEQ multiplex PCR, and TCRdb kept only the in-frame ones, dropping some. Altogether fewer than 85,000 clones are present, over 70% being singletons, with the ten largest covering 0.39%. Antigens of these TCRs are unknown. This specimen was unstimulated CD4+ T cells sorted from spleen or lymph node cells, taken before transplant. These receptors originate from a human donor who was the organ donor for an intestinal transplant.

CDR3 DNA sequence: TGTGCCAGCAGTGAGGACAGGCTCGATGGATCACCCCTCCACTTT. It translates to CASSEDRLDGSPLHF. This chain uses TRBV2 with TRBJ1-6; 7 bases align to TRBD1. Germline CDR1 SNHLY, CDR2 FYNNEI. V lost 3 bases to trimming and J lost 10 bases; unmatched junction nucleotides: 9. This CDR3 is built from 15 residues.

This clone was counted a few times. CDR3 region: CASSLGAGQHYGYTF. As DNA, the CDR3 is TGTGCCAGCAGCCTAGGGGCGGGACAGCACTATGGCTACACCTTC. The rearrangement links TRBV7-2 to TRBJ1-2, with 7 bases matching TRBD1. There are 15 residues in the CDR3. In germline, CDR1 is SGHTA, CDR2 FQGNSA. V shed 5 bases, J shed 3 bases, and the junction held 9 bases outside the gene matches.

V and J are TRBV18 and TRBJ2-3; maybe TRBD1 (5 bases). The CDR3 is made up of 13 amino acids. Per germline, CDR1 KGHSH and CDR2 LQKENI. Between the trimmed V and J ends, which lost 5 bases and 0 bases, there was a span of 6 bases. The CDR3: CASSRGSTDTQYF. The CDR3 nucleotides read TGTGCCAGCTCAAGGGGAAGCACAGATACGCAGTATTTT.

In this sample, this clone turned up once. V and J are TRBV29-1 and TRBJ1-2; no reliable D call. V lost 4 bases and J lost 2, with 8 bases in between. The CDR3 consists of 12 residues. Germline V CDR1 and CDR2: SQVTM, ANQGSEA. In DNA form, the CDR3 reads TGCAGCGTTGCAGAGGCAAACTATGGCTACACCTTC. Its translation is CSVAEANYGYTF.

CDR3 region: CASSLSPHRASYNSPLHF. DNA for the CDR3: TGTGCCAGCAGCTTGTCCCCTCACAGGGCATCCTATAATTCACCCCTCCACTTT. The chain recombines TRBV5-6 with TRBJ1-6, with D perhaps matching TRBD1 (6 bases). The CDR3 spans 18 residues. Germline V gene sequence: CDR1 SGHDT, CDR2 YYEEEE. V was pared by 1 base and J by 1 base, with 15 bases between.

This sequence joins TRBV11-3 and TRBJ2-3; D may be TRBD1 (7 bases). Germline assignment: CDR1 SGHNT and CDR2 YENEEA. Trimming removed 7 bases at V and 3 bases at J, with 20 bases between. This CDR3 comprises 16 residues. CDR3 region: CASTLGQGGATDTQYF. CDR3 DNA: TGTGCCAGCACCCTCGGGCAGGGGGGAGCAACAGATACGCAGTATTTT.

The V and J genes are TRBV29-1 and TRBJ1-2, with unresolved D. V lost 4 bases, J lost 4 bases, and 13 bases lay in between. CDR1 is SQVTM and CDR2 is ANQGSEA in the germline V gene. This CDR3 has 13 residues. CDR3 protein: CSVAAGISYGYTF. For the CDR3, the DNA is TGCAGCGTTGCTGCAGGCATCTCCTATGGCTACACCTTC.

The genes are TRBV4-2 and TRBJ2-1, with 9 bases fitting TRBD1. J gave up 6 bases and V 3 bases, and 6 bases lay outside the gene matches. Germline values: CDR1 LGHNA, CDR2 YNFKEQ. The CDR3 is made up of 15 amino acids. This chain's CDR3 is CASSHGQGPSNEQFF. The CDR3 bases are TGTGCCAGCAGCCATGGACAGGGGCCATCCAATGAGCAGTTCTTC.

J is TRBJ2-6 and V is TRBV4-3; 9 nucleotides match TRBD1. The CDR3 is 19 residues long. Trimming at V came to 0 bases and at J to 0 bases, leaving 6 bases not matched to a gene. Germline V gives CDR1 LGHNA, CDR2 YSLEER. The CDR3 spells CASSQDDNRGLSGANVLTF. CDR3 coding DNA: TGCGCCAGCAGCCAAGATGATAACAGGGGGCTCTCTGGGGCCAACGTCCTGACTTTC.

The rearrangement joins TRBV25-1 to TRBJ1-1; TRBD1 might be the D (6 bases). V lost 0 bases to trimming and J lost 4 bases, with 12 bases between them. The CDR3 is made up of 15 amino acids. Looked up from germline, CDR1 is MGHDK and CDR2 is SYGVNS. The CDR3 loop is CASSEYKGGSTEAFF. CDR3 bases: TGTGCCAGCAGTGAATATAAAGGGGGAAGCACTGAAGCTTTCTTT.

The rearrangement uses TRBV2 and TRBJ1-5, with D unresolved. The V end lost 8 bases, the J end lost 4 bases, and 12 bases lay between the germline ends. This CDR3 has 13 amino acids. Germline CDR1 reads SNHLY; CDR2 reads FYNNEI. For the CDR3, the DNA is TGTGCCAGCGCTTACAGCTCAAATCAGCCCCAGCATTTT. The encoded protein is CASAYSSNQPQHF.

This clone was seen just once. V usage is TRBV5-1 and J usage is TRBJ2-5, with 8 bases lining up with TRBD2. J gave up 4 bases and V 4 bases, and 9 bases lay outside the gene matches. The V gene's germline CDR1 is SGHRS and CDR2 YFSETQ. The CDR3 sequence is 15 residues long. The CDR3 DNA reads as TGCGCCAGCAGCACTGGGCGCGGGGGGAGAGAGACCCAGTACTTC. Translated: CASSTGRGGRETQYF.

The chain combines TRBV28 with TRBJ2-3; a weak D match, TRBD2 (6 bases). This CDR3 comprises 13 residues. Germline-derived CDR1 and CDR2 are MDHEN and SYDVKM. The ends were cut back, 3 bases at V and 3 bases at J, with 7 bases in the middle. CDR3 region: CASSFGGTDTQYF. The CDR3 nucleotides read TGTGCCAGCAGTTTCGGGGGAACAGATACGCAGTATTTT.

The rearrangement uses TRBV5-6 and TRBJ1-1, with a possible D match to TRBD1 (6 bases). There are 14 residues in the CDR3. CDR1 is SGHDT and CDR2 is YYEEEE in the germline V gene. Trimming removed 4 bases at V and 0 bases at J, with 10 bases between. CDR3 amino acids: CASSRDTLNTEAFF. The CDR3 DNA reads as TGTGCCAGCAGCCGGGACACTCTGAACACTGAAGCTTTCTTT.